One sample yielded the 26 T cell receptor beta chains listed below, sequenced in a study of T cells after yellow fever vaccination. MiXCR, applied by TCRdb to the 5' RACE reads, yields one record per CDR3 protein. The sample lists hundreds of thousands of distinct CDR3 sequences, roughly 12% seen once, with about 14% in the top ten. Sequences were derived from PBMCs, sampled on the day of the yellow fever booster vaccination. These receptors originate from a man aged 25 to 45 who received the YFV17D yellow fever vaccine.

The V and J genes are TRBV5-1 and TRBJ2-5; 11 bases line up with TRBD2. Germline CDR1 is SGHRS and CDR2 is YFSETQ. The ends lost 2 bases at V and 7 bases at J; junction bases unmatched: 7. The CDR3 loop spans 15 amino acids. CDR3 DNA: TGCGCCAGCAGCTTACTCCTAGCGGGAGGAGGGACCCAGTACTTC. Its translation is CASSLLLAGGGTQYF.

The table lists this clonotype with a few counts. The CDR3: CASSPMLETQYF. DNA of the CDR3: TGTGCCAGCTCACCAATGTTGGAGACCCAGTACTTC. This chain links TRBV18 with TRBJ2-5; D ambiguous. V was cut by 2 bases and J by 5 bases, with 6 bases left in between. CDR3 length: 12 amino acids. Germline values: CDR1 KGHSH, CDR2 LQKENI.

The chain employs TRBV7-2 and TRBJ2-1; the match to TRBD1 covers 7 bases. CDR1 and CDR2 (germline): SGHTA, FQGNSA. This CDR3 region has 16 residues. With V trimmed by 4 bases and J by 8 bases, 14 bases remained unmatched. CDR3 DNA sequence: TGTGCCAGCAGCTCCCCCGGGACAGCAAGGTGGTATGAGCAGTTCTTC. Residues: CASSSPGTARWYEQFF.

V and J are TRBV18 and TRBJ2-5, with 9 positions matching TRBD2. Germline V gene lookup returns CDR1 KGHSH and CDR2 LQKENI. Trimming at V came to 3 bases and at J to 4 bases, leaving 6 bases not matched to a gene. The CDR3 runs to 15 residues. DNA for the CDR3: TGTGCCAGCTCACCCCTTAGCGGGAGTGGAGAGACCCAGTACTTC. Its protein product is CASSPLSGSGETQYF.

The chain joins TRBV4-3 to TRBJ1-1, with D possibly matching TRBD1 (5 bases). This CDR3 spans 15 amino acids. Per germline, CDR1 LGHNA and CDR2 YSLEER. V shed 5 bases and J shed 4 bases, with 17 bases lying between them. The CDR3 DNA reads TGCGCCAGCAGCTCAGGGTTGAATTTGGTCACTGAAGCTTTCTTT. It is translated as CASSSGLNLVTEAFF.

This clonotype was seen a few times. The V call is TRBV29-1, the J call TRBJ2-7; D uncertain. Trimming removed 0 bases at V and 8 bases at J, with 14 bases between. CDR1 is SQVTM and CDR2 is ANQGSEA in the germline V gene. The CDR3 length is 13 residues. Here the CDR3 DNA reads TGCAGCGTTGAAGATTCGGCAGAAGTCAAGCAGTACTTC. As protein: CSVEDSAEVKQYF.

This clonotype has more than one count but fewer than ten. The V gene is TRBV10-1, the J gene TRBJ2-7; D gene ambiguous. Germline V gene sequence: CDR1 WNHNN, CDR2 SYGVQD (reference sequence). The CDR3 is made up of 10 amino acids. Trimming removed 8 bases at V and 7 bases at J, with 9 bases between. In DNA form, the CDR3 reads TGCGCCAGCTCCCCCGGGGAGCAGTACTTC. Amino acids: CASSPGEQYF.

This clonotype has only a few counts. The CDR3 protein is CASSYSMAGRTSGVYEQYF. The CDR3 region has the DNA TGTGCCAGCAGTTACTCGATGGCAGGACGGACTAGCGGGGTATACGAGCAGTACTTC. This chain joins TRBV6-5 and TRBJ2-7; 12 bases match TRBD2. This CDR3 spans 19 amino acids. Trimming cost V 0 bases and J 4 bases; bases outside gene matches: 13. Germline V lookup: CDR1 MNHEY, CDR2 SVGAGI.

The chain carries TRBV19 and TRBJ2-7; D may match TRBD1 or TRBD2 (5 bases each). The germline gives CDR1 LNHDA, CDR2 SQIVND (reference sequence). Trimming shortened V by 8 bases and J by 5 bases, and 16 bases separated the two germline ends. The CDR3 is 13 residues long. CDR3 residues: CASRRGGTDEQYF. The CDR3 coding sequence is TGTGCCAGTCGTCGAGGTGGGACCGACGAGCAGTACTTC.

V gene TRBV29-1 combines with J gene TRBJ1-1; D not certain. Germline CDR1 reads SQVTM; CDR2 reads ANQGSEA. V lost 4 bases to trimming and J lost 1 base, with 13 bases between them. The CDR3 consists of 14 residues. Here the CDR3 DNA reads TGCAGCGTTGCTTCGCAGGTCGGGAACACTGAAGCTTTCTTT. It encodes CSVASQVGNTEAFF.

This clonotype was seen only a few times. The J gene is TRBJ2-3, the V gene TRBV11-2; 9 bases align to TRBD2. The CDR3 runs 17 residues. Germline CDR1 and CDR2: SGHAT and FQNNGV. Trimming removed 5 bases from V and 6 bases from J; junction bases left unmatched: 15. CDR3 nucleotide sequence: TGTGCCAGCAGCCTCCCCTTCAGTAGCGGGAGTGCTGATACGCAGTATTTT. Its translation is CASSLPFSSGSADTQYF.

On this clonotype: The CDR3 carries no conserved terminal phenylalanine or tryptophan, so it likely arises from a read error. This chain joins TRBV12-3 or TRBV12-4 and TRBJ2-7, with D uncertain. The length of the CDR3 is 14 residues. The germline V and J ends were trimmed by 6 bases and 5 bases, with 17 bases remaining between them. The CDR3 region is CASSISLVPDEQYY. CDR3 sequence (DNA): TGTGCCAGCAGCATCTCTCTAGTCCCCGACGAGCAGTACTAC.

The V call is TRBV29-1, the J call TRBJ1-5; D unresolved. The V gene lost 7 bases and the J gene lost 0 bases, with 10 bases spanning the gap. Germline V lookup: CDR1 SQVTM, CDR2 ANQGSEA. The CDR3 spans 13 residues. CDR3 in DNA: TGCAGCGCTTCCATTGATAGCAATCAGCCCCAGCATTTT. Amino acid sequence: CSASIDSNQPQHF.

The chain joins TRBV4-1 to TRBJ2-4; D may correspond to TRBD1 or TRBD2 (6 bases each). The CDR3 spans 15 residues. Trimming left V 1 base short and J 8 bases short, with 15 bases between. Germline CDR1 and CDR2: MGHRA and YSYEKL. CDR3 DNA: TGCGCCAGCAGCCAAGCTATTTACAGGGAGGACATTCAGTACTTC. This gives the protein CASSQAIYREDIQYF.

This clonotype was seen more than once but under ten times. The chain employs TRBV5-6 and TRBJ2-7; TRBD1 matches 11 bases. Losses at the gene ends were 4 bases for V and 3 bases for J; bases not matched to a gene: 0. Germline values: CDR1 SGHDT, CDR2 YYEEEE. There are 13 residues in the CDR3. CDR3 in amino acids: CASSGTGGYEQYF. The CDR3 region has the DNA TGTGCCAGCAGCGGGACAGGGGGCTACGAGCAGTACTTC.

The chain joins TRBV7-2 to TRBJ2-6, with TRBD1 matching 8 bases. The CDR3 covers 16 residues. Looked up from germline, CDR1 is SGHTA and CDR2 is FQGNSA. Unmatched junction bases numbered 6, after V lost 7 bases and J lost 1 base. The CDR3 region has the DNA TGTGCCAGCAACAGGGGGAAAAATTCTGGGGCCAACGTCCTGACTTTC. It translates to CASNRGKNSGANVLTF.

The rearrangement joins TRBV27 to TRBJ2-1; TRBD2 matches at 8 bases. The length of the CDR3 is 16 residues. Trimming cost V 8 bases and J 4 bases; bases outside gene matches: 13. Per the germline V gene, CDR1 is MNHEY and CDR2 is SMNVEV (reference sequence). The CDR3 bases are TGTGCCAGCGGGGGCTTAGGAGCGGGAGCTTACAATGAGCAGTTCTTC. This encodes CASGGLGAGAYNEQFF.

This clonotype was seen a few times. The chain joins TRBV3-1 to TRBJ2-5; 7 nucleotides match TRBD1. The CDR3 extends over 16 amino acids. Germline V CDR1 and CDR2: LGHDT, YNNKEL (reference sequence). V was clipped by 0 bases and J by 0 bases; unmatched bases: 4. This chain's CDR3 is CASSQDIGTDQETQYF. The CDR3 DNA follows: TGTGCCAGCAGCCAAGATATCGGGACAGACCAAGAGACCCAGTACTTC.

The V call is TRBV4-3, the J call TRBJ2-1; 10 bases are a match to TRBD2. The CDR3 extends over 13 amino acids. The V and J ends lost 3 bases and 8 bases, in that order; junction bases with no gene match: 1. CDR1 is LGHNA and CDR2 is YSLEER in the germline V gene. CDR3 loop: CASSHGLADEQFF. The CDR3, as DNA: TGCGCCAGCAGCCACGGACTAGCGGATGAGCAGTTCTTC.

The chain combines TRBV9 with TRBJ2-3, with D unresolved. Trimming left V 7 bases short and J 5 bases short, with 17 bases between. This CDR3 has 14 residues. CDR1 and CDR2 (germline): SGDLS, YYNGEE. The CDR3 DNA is TGTGCCAGCTCCGGCGTGAACCTAGGAGATACGCAGTATTTT. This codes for CASSGVNLGDTQYF.

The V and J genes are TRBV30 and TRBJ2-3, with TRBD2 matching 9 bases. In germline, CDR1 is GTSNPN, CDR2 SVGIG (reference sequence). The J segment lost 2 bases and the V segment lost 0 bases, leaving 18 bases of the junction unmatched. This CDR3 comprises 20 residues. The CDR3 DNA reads TGTGCCTGGAGTGTAGGGATTTGGCGGGAGGGACCTTCCGACACAGATACGCAGTATTTT. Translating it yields CAWSVGIWREGPSDTDTQYF.

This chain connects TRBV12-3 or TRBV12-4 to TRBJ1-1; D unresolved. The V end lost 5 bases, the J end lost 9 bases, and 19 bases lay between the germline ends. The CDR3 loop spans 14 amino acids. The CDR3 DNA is TGTGCCAGCAGTCCCCGTCGGGTTGCTGCGCAAGCTTTCTTT. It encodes CASSPRRVAAQAFF.

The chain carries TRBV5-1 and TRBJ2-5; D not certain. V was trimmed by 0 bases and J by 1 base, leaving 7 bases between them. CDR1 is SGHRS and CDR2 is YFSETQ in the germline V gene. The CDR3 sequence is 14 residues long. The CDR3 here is CASSLGPPQETQYF. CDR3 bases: TGCGCCAGCAGCTTGGGGCCCCCCCAAGAGACCCAGTACTTC.

CDR3 amino acids: CSVEDPKTREIGTGELFF. The CDR3 bases are TGCAGCGTTGAAGACCCCAAAACGCGGGAGATAGGGACCGGGGAGCTGTTTTTT. The chain combines TRBV29-1 with TRBJ2-2; the match to TRBD2 covers 7 bases. The CDR3 loop spans 18 amino acids. V gave up 0 bases and J gave up 5 bases; unmatched junction bases: 15. The germline CDR1 and CDR2 sequences are SQVTM and ANQGSEA.

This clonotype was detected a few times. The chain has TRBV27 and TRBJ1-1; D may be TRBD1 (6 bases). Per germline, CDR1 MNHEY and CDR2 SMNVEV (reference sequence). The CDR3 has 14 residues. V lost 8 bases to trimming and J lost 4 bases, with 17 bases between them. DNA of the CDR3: TGTGCCAGCTCAGGCGGGGGGCTTTTCACTGAAGCTTTCTTT. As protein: CASSGGGLFTEAFF.

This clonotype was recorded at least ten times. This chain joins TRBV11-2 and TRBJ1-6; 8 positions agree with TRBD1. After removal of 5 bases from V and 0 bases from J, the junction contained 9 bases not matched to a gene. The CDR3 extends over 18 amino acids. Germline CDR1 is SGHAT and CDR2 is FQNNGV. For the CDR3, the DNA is TGTGCCAGCAGCCGACGAACAGGGGGAAGCTCCTATAATTCACCCCTCCACTTT. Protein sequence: CASSRRTGGSSYNSPLHF.